The clone carrying this T cell receptor (beta chain) was observed many times. Its antigen remains unidentified. V trimming: 0 bases; J trimming: 6 bases; junction bases outside the gene matches: 2. The V gene's germline CDR1 is SGHDT and CDR2 YYEEEE. CDR3 length: 15 amino acids. This entry is derived from a study of cytomegalovirus exposure and HLA in healthy donors. Study-level results: Most TCR sequences were uncommon, yet certain public TCRs appeared in many donors. According to reports, the classifier identified cytomegalovirus status with high specificity and sensitivity.

The PCR employed 60 Vbeta primers together with 13 Jbeta primers. In the study's own analysis: An analysis performed later counted 81 million or so unique TCR beta chains (roughly 11 million of them shared). Assay: immunoSEQ multiplex PCR; the TCRdb copy retains only in-frame clones and omits some. Clone size and V and J calls were adopted from that table, with D and trimming inferred from the DNA. The table lists about 140,000 clones, 75% to 80% of them singletons. The V and J genes are TRBV5-6 and TRBJ2-3; 12 nucleotides line up with TRBD2. The sample consisted of PBMCs. The sequence derives from a woman aged 40 to 50 in good health and CMV-seropositive. As DNA, the CDR3 is TGTGCCAGCAGCTTGGTGCTAGCGGGAGGGGATACGCAGTATTTT. The encoded protein is CASSLVLAGGDTQYF.